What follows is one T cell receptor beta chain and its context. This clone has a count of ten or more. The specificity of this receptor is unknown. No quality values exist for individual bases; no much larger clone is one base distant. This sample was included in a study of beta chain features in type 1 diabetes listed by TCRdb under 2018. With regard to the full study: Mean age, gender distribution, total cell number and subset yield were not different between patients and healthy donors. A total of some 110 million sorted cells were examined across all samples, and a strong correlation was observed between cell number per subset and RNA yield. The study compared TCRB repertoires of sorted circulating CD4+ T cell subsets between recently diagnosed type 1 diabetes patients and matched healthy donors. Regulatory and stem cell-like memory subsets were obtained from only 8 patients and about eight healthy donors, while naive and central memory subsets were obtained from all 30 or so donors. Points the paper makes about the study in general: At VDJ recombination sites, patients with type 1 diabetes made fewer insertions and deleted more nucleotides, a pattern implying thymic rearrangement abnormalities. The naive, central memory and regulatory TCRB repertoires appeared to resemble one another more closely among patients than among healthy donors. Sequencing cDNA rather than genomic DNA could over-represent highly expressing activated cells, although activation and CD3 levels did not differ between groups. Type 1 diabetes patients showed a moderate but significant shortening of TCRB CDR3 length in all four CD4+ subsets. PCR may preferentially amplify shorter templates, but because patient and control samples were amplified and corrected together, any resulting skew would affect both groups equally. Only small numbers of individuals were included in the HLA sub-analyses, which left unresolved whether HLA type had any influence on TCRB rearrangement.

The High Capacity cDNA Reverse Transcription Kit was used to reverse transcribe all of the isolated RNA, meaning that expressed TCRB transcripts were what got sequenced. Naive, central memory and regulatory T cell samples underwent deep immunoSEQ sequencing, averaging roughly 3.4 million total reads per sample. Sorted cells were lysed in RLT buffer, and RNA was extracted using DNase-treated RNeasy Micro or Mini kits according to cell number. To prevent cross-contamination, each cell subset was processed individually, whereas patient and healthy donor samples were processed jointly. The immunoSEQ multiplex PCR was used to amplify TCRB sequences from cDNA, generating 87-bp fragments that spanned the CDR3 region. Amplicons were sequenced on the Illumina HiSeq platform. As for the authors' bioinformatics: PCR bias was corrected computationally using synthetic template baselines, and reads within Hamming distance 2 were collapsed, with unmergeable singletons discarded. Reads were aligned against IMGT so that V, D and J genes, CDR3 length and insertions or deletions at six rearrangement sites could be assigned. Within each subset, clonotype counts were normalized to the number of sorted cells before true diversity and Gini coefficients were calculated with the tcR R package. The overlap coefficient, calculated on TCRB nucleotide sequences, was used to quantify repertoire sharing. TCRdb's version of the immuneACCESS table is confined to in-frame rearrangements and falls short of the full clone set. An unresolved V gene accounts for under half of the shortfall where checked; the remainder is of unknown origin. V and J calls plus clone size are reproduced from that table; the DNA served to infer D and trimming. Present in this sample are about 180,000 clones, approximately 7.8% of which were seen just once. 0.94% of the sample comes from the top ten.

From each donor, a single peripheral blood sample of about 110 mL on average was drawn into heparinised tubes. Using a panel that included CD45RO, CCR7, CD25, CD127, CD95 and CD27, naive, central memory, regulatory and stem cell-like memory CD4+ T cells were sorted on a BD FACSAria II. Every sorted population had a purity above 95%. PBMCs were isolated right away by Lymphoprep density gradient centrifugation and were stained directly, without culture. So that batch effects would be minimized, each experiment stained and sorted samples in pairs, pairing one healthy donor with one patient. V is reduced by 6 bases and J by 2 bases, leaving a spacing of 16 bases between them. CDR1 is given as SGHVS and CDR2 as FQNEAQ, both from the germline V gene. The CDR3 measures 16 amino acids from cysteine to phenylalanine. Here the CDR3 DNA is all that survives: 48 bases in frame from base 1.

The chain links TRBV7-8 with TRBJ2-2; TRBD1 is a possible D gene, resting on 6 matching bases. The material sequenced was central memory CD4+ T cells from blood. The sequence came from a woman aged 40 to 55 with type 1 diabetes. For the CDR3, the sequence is CASSQGGGGNTGELFF. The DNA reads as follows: TGTGCCAGCAGTCAAGGTGGGGGCGGAAACACCGGGGAGCTGTTTTTT.